The sequence of this TCR beta chain was determined in a study of human T cells and chemical hapten exposure. Germline V gives CDR1 LNHDA, CDR2 SQIVND (reference sequence). Trimming left V 7 bases short and J 6 bases short, with 15 bases between. This CDR3 comprises 13 residues. TCRdb ran MiXCR on the RACE reads and lists one entry per CDR3 protein. The sample carries about 340,000 distinct CDR3 sequences, around 7% recorded once. Time point defined: patch test 1, 2 weeks after DPC sensitization. The treatment: therapeutic diphenylcyclopropenone sensitization with weekly scalp DPC. The clonotype was recovered from a woman aged 18-29 years with alopecia areata. Some clones in this sample may be carry-over from other donors' samples. V is TRBV19 and J is TRBJ1-1, with a tentative D call TRBD1 (5 bases). The sample consisted of whole blood, taken in connection with sensitization to the hapten diphenylcyclopropenone (DPC). The CDR3: CASMRAGGAEAFF. The CDR3 nucleotides are TGTGCCAGTATGCGGGCAGGAGGGGCTGAAGCTTTCTTT.